This record concerns one TCR beta chain sequence. These data are taken from a study of T cells in Graves' hyperthyroidism and ophthalmopathy. Study background: Peripheral blood was taken when the disease was first diagnosed, before any treatment began.

RNA transcripts were the template for amplifying TCR beta CDR3 regions. First-round RT-PCR with HTBI primers amplified the TCR CDR3 region. Each CDR3 protein is one row after TCRdb ran MiXCR on the multiplex PCR reads. The sample consists of around 600,000 distinct CDR3 sequences, approximately 14% of them appearing once. The CDR3 has 16 residues. CDR1 and CDR2 from the germline V gene are PRHDT and FYEKMQ (reference sequence). Losses at the gene ends were 5 bases for V and 3 bases for J; bases not matched to a gene: 4. This clonotype was sampled from a woman aged 18-29 years with Graves' ophthalmopathy. The specimen sequenced was blood. The chain uses TRBV13 and TRBJ2-1; 13 nucleotides line up with TRBD2. The CDR3 is CASSKGTSGNYNEQFF. In nucleotides, the CDR3 is TGTGCCAGCAGCAAAGGGACTAGCGGGAACTACAATGAGCAGTTCTTC. Filled out from reference TRBV13 and TRBJ2-1, the complete variable domain reads AAGVIQSPRHLIKEKRETATLKCYPIPRHDTVYWYQQGPGQDPQFLISFYEKMQSDKGSIPDRFSAQQFSDYHSELNMSSLELGDSALYFCASSKGTSGNYNEQFFGPGTRLTVL.